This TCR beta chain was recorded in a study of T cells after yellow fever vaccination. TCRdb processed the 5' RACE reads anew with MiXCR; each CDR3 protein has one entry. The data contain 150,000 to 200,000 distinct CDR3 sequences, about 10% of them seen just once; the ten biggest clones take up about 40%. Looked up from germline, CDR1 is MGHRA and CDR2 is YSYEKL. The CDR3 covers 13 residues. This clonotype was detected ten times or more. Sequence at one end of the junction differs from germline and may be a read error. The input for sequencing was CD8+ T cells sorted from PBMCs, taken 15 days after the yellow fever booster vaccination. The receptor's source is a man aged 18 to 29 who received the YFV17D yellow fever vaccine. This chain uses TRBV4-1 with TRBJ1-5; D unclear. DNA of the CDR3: TGTGCCAGCAGCCAAGGTAGCAATCAGCCCCAGCATTTT. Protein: CASSQGSNQPQHF.